This T cell receptor (beta chain) is drawn from a study of cytomegalovirus exposure and HLA in healthy donors. V was pared by 4 bases and J by 5 bases, with 7 bases of the junction left unmatched. This CDR3 has 14 amino acids. Germline CDR1 SEHNR, CDR2 FQNEAQ (reference sequence). Those who donated were healthy bone marrow donors. For this clone: Its antigen is unknown.

Study conclusions and caveats: In a later analysis, TCR beta V- and J-gene trimming was associated with a missense DCLRE1C variant. Most observed TCR sequences were rare, whereas some public TCRs were detected in many donors. In a later analysis, about 17,000 TCR beta sequences were associated with HLA alleles at 0.05 false discovery rate.

This PCR relied on a set of 60 Vbeta primers and 13 Jbeta primers. The table came from immunoSEQ multiplex PCR; TCRdb's copy has only in-frame clones and leaves some out. Among some 240,000 clones listed, around 90% were seen once. The sample comprised PBMCs. The TCR comes from a girl aged 2 to 9 in good health and CMV-seronegative. The chain recombines TRBV7-9 with TRBJ1-1; 7 bases match TRBD1. The CDR3 DNA reads TGTGCCAGCAGCTCCGCAGGGGGAAGGACTGAAGCTTTCTTT. Translation gives CASSSAGGRTEAFF.